The 15 T cell receptor beta chains below were found in one sample sequenced in a study of blood T cell repertoires in COVID-19. The method was immunoSEQ multiplex PCR; TCRdb's version includes in-frame clones alone and lacks a portion of them. The sample yields roughly 120,000 clones, roughly 85% seen once. The source material was peripheral blood. The receptors were gathered from a woman older than 75 with active or convalescent COVID-19.

This chain links TRBV15 with TRBJ2-1; 7 bases map to TRBD1. This CDR3 is 15 amino acids long. V was pared by 5 bases and J by 15 bases, with 19 bases of the junction left unmatched. Per the germline V gene, CDR1 is LNHNV and CDR2 is YYDKDF (reference sequence). The CDR3 spells CATSGSVGTVGRRFF. CDR3 coding DNA: TGTGCCACCAGCGGATCAGTAGGGACAGTTGGCCGCAGGTTCTTC.

The V gene is TRBV3-1 (or the pseudogene TRBV3-2), the J gene TRBJ2-5; D remains ambiguous. V lost 3 bases and J 5 bases, leaving 13 bases between the germline ends. The CDR3 is made up of 14 amino acids. Germline assignment: CDR1 LGHDT and CDR2 YNNKEL (reference sequence). The CDR3 reads CASSHHTIPETQYF. The CDR3, as DNA: TGTGCCAGCAGCCACCACACGATTCCGGAGACCCAGTACTTC.

The chain employs TRBV29-1 and TRBJ2-3, with TRBD1 as a possible D gene (6 bases). From germline, CDR1 is SQVTM and CDR2 ANQGSEA. Trimming took off 4 bases at V and 0 bases at J, with 11 bases between the two ends. CDR3 size: 14 residues. In DNA form, the CDR3 reads TGCAGCGTTGGGACAGCTACTAGCACAGATACGCAGTATTTT. Translated, it gives CSVGTATSTDTQYF.

This clone was observed a single time. The CDR3: CASTSQFPIYF. CDR3 coding DNA: TGTGCCAGCACGTCGCAGTTCCCCATATATTTT. The rearrangement links TRBV2 to TRBJ1-3; D gene uncertain. The V and J ends lost 7 bases and 11 bases respectively, with 12 bases between them. CDR1 and CDR2 from the germline V gene are SNHLY and FYNNEI. This CDR3 spans 11 amino acids.

The J gene is TRBJ2-6, the V gene TRBV18; D uncertain. CDR1 and CDR2 from the germline V gene are KGHSH and LQKENI. The ends were cut back, 4 bases at V and 0 bases at J, with 4 bases in the middle. The CDR3 totals 14 residues. The DNA for the CDR3 is TGTGCCAGCTCACTTCGCTCTGGGGCCAACGTCCTGACTTTC. Protein: CASSLRSGANVLTF.

The rearrangement joins TRBV7-2 to TRBJ2-7; tentatively, D is TRBD1 (6 bases). The CDR3 contains 13 residues. In germline, CDR1 is SGHTA, CDR2 FQGNSA. Deletions cut 4 bases from V and 7 bases from J, with 14 bases between. CDR3 region: CASSYDRYLEQYF. In nucleotides, the CDR3 is TGTGCCAGCAGCTACGACAGGTACTTGGAGCAGTACTTC.

The chain uses TRBV20-1 and TRBJ2-1; 9 bases are shared with TRBD1. Germline V lookup: CDR1 DFQATT, CDR2 SNEGSKA (reference sequence). Trimming at V came to 3 bases and at J to 0 bases, leaving 9 bases not matched to a gene. The CDR3 has 17 residues. In DNA, the CDR3 is TGCAGTGCTAGTGGGGACAGGGCATCAAGCTCCTACAATGAGCAGTTCTTC. This sequence encodes CSASGDRASSSYNEQFF.

Written as DNA, the CDR3 is TGCGCCAGCAGCTTGGAGGGGTACGAGCAGTACTTC. This codes for CASSLEGYEQYF. The chain employs TRBV5-1 and TRBJ2-7; perhaps TRBD1 as D (5 bases). The CDR3 spans 12 residues. Germline CDR1 reads SGHRS; CDR2 reads YFSETQ. The ends were cut back, 0 bases at V and 4 bases at J, with 5 bases in the middle.

The chain links TRBV4-1 to TRBJ2-5; D ambiguous. Per the germline V gene, CDR1 is MGHRA and CDR2 is YSYEKL. There are 15 residues in the CDR3. V was clipped by 3 bases and J by 3 bases, with 14 bases between them. In DNA, the CDR3 is TGCGCCAGCAGCCACGTCTGGCCAGGAAAAGAGACCCAGTACTTC. Translating it yields CASSHVWPGKETQYF.

The chain carries TRBV28 and TRBJ1-2; 7 nucleotides line up with TRBD1. J was trimmed by 4 bases and V by 2 bases; bases with no gene match: 4. The CDR3 is made up of 14 amino acids. The V gene's germline CDR1 is MDHEN and CDR2 SYDVKM. CDR3 sequence (DNA): TGTGCCAGCAGTTTAAGGGCAGGGGGCTATGGCTACACCTTC. Its protein product is CASSLRAGGYGYTF.

The chain has TRBV5-4 and TRBJ2-7; D ambiguous. The germline CDR1 and CDR2 sequences are SGHNT and YYREEE (reference sequence). Trimming removed 4 bases at V and 5 bases at J, with 7 bases between. There are 11 residues in the CDR3. CDR3 in amino acids: CASSTAHEQYF. The CDR3 DNA is TGTGCCAGCAGCACAGCTCACGAGCAGTACTTC.

This rearrangement joins TRBV3-1 (or the pseudogene TRBV3-2) to TRBJ2-3, with 11 bases lining up with TRBD2. Germline CDR1 and CDR2: LGHDT and YNNKEL (reference sequence). This CDR3 contains 19 residues. The V segment lost 3 bases and the J segment 4 bases; nucleotides outside the gene matches: 15. In DNA, the CDR3 is TGTGCCAGCAGCCATCAAAACCCCAGACTAGCGGGAACTTCAGATACGCAGTATTTT. Amino acid sequence: CASSHQNPRLAGTSDTQYF.

In its sample, this clone was seen once. The CDR3 DNA sequence: TGTGCCAGCAGCTTGACTAGCGGGAACAACAATGAGCAGTTCTTC. Protein sequence: CASSLTSGNNNEQFF. This rearrangement joins TRBV5-6 to TRBJ2-1, with 10 bases aligning to TRBD2. V was clipped by 1 base and J by 5 bases; unmatched bases: 3. Looked up from germline, CDR1 is SGHDT and CDR2 is YYEEEE. This CDR3 spans 15 amino acids.

J is TRBJ2-1 and V is TRBV5-1; D is perhaps TRBD1 (6 bases). The germline V gene has CDR1 SGHRS and CDR2 YFSETQ. V was clipped by 0 bases and J by 2 bases, with 18 bases between them. The CDR3 extends over 18 amino acids. The CDR3 DNA follows: TGCGCCAGCAGCTTGGGGACTGTGGGGGCAGCTCCCTACAATGAGCAGTTCTTC. Residues: CASSLGTVGAAPYNEQFF.

The chain couples TRBV2 to TRBJ1-2; 8 bases are shared with TRBD1. The CDR3 is made up of 13 amino acids. V was pared by 6 bases and J by 2 bases, with 2 bases of the junction left unmatched. CDR1 and CDR2 (germline): SNHLY, FYNNEI. In DNA form, the CDR3 reads TGTGCCAGCAGGAGGACAGGGAACTATGGCTACACCTTC. Translated: CASRRTGNYGYTF.